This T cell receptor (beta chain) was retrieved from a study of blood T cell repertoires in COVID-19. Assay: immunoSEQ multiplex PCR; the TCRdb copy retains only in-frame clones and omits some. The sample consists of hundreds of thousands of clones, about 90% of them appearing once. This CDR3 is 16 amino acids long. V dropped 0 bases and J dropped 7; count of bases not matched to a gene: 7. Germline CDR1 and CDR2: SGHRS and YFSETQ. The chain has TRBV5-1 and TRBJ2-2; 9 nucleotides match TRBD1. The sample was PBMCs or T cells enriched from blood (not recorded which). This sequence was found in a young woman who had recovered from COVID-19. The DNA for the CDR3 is TGCGCCAGCAGCTTGGCACAGGGGGCGCAGGGCGGGGAGCTGTTTTTT. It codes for CASSLAQGAQGGELFF.